The 26 T cell receptor beta chains given below trace back to one sample, sequenced in a study of cytomegalovirus exposure and HLA in healthy donors. PCR was performed using 60 Vbeta and 13 Jbeta primers. The assay was immunoSEQ multiplex PCR, and TCRdb's table has in-frame clones only and misses some. The table has 220,000 or so clones, roughly three quarters seen once; the top ten hold roughly 1.6%. Input material: PBMCs. Source of these receptors: a man aged 50 to 59 in good health and CMV-seronegative.

The rearrangement uses TRBV10-3 and TRBJ1-1; 8 positions agree with TRBD1. Germline-derived CDR1 and CDR2 are ENHRY and SYGVKD. CDR3 length equals 15 residues. J gave up 1 base and V 2 bases, and 3 bases lay outside the gene matches. The CDR3 loop is CAISEPGGRNTEAFF. For the CDR3, the DNA is TGTGCCATCAGTGAGCCAGGGGGCAGGAACACTGAAGCTTTCTTT.

The gene calls are TRBV6-5 and TRBJ2-7; 11 bases are a match to TRBD2. Germline CDR1 is MNHEY and CDR2 is SVGAGI. Trimming cost V 6 bases and J 4 bases; bases outside gene matches: 2. CDR3 size: 13 residues. As DNA, the CDR3 is TGTGCCAGCAGCGGGACTAGCGGTTACGAGCAGTACTTC. This translates into CASSGTSGYEQYF.

This clone appeared once. The rearrangement uses TRBV9 and TRBJ1-1, with 7 bases fitting TRBD1. The germline CDR1 and CDR2 sequences are SGDLS and YYNGEE. This CDR3 is 13 amino acids long. V trimming: 4 bases; J trimming: 3 bases; junction bases outside the gene matches: 3. The DNA of the CDR3 is TGTGCCAGCAGCAAAACAGGGGACACTGAAGCTTTCTTT. Its protein is CASSKTGDTEAFF.

V usage is TRBV10-1 and J usage is TRBJ2-5, with 7 bases identical to TRBD1. The CDR3 has 15 amino acids. V was clipped by 5 bases and J by 0 bases; unmatched bases: 6. Germline V gives CDR1 WNHNN, CDR2 SYGVQD (reference sequence). The CDR3 is CASSPGQSHQETQYF. The DNA of the CDR3 is TGCGCCAGCAGTCCGGGACAGAGTCACCAAGAGACCCAGTACTTC.

This clone was seen just once. V usage is TRBV7-9 and J usage is TRBJ2-7; no firm D call. The CDR3 is 15 amino acids. Trimming removed 4 bases at V and 1 base at J, with 14 bases between. Looked up from germline, CDR1 is SEHNR and CDR2 is FQNEAQ (reference sequence). The CDR3 DNA follows: TGTGCCAGCAGCTCCCCCGGTGACATATCCTACGAGCAGTACTTC. Its translation is CASSSPGDISYEQYF.

This clone has a handful of counts. This sequence joins TRBV7-6 and TRBJ2-7, with TRBD1 identical over 7 bases. Germline V gene lookup returns CDR1 SGHVS and CDR2 FNYEAQ. The CDR3 contains 15 residues. The V gene end was trimmed by 5 bases and the J gene end by 5 bases; junction bases not matched to a gene: 12. In nucleotides, the CDR3 is TGTGCCAGCAGCAATCCACAGGGGCTCTCGGACGAGCAGTACTTC. It is translated as CASSNPQGLSDEQYF.

The chain is built from TRBV9 and TRBJ1-1; the D gene is possibly TRBD1 (6 bases). CDR3 length: 16 residues. The V gene's germline CDR1 is SGDLS and CDR2 YYNGEE. V was pared by 0 bases and J by 0 bases, with 12 bases between. The CDR3: CASSVGQTGMNTEAFF. CDR3 nucleotide sequence: TGTGCCAGCAGCGTAGGGCAGACAGGTATGAACACTGAAGCTTTCTTT.

V usage is TRBV5-1 and J usage is TRBJ2-2; D is possibly TRBD1 (6 bases). The CDR3 has 16 residues. Germline V lookup: CDR1 SGHRS, CDR2 YFSETQ. V was pared by 4 bases and J by 4 bases, with 17 bases between. The CDR3 region is CASSPGTSTPTGELFF. CDR3 DNA sequence: TGCGCCAGCAGCCCGGGGACATCTACGCCCACCGGGGAGCTGTTTTTT.

The CDR3 loop reads CASSLSQGARQPQHF. Written as DNA, the CDR3 is TGTGCCAGCAGCTTAAGCCAGGGGGCACGTCAGCCCCAGCATTTT. The chain recombines TRBV7-2 with TRBJ1-5; 8 nucleotides match TRBD1. The germline V gene encodes CDR1 SGHTA and CDR2 FQGNSA. The CDR3 sequence is 15 residues long. The J segment lost 6 bases and the V segment lost 2 bases, leaving 6 bases of the junction unmatched.

The chain employs TRBV12-5 and TRBJ2-1; 8 bases match TRBD2. The CDR3 consists of 15 residues. Trimming at V came to 2 bases and at J to 9 bases, leaving 9 bases not matched to a gene. Germline assignment: CDR1 LGHNT and CDR2 FRNRAP. The CDR3 nucleotides read TGTGCTAGTGGTTTGTCTTCGGGAGGGCGGAGTGAGCAGTTCTTC. Its protein is CASGLSSGGRSEQFF.

The chain recombines TRBV7-6 with TRBJ2-7, with D maybe TRBD2 (8 bases). The CDR3 has 16 residues. Germline assignment: CDR1 SGHVS and CDR2 FNYEAQ. V lost 0 bases and J lost 7, with 19 bases in between. The CDR3 DNA follows: TGTGCCAGCAGCTTAGCGGCTAGCGGGTCAGGGGGGGAGCAGTACTTC. Its protein product is CASSLAASGSGGEQYF.

The chain recombines TRBV30 with TRBJ2-3; 9 bases match TRBD1. This CDR3 spans 12 amino acids. The germline CDR1 and CDR2 sequences are GTSNPN and SVGIG (reference sequence). The V segment lost 8 bases and the J segment 7 bases; nucleotides outside the gene matches: 7. Written as DNA, the CDR3 is TGTGCCCAGGACAGGGGTAAGAATACGCAGTATTTT. Amino acid sequence: CAQDRGKNTQYF.

The genes are TRBV5-8 and TRBJ1-4; 7 bases map to TRBD1. The CDR3 runs to 16 residues. With 4 bases clipped from V and 0 bases from J, the junction kept 6 bases outside the gene matches. Germline V CDR1 and CDR2: SGHTS, YDEGEE. The CDR3 is CASSAGTAATNEKLFF. The CDR3, as DNA: TGTGCCAGCAGCGCCGGGACAGCTGCAACTAATGAAAAACTGTTTTTT.

This clone was counted only a few times. V gene TRBV5-1 combines with J gene TRBJ1-4; the match to TRBD1 covers 10 bases. Germline V gene data show CDR1 as SGHRS and CDR2 as YFSETQ. The CDR3 contains 18 residues. Germline trimming cut 3 bases from V and 7 bases from J; bases unmatched to any gene: 15. CDR3 bases: TGCGCCAGCAGCTCCGGACAGGGGGGACCTGATCTTAGTGAAAAACTGTTTTTT. Translating gives CASSSGQGGPDLSEKLFF.

V usage is TRBV4-1 and J usage is TRBJ1-6; 9 nucleotides align to TRBD1. V lost 3 bases, J lost 5 bases, and 5 bases stayed unmatched. Germline V lookup: CDR1 MGHRA, CDR2 YSYEKL. The CDR3 is 16 amino acids. The CDR3 nucleotides read TGCGCCAGCAGCCAGGACCGGGACAGGGATAATTCACCCCTCCACTTT. This encodes CASSQDRDRDNSPLHF.

The J gene is TRBJ2-7, the V gene TRBV29-1; D is possibly TRBD1 (5 bases). The CDR3 spans 12 residues. Trimming cost V 7 bases and J 5 bases, with 15 bases left between them. CDR1 is SQVTM, CDR2 ANQGSEA, per germline. In DNA form, the CDR3 reads TGCAGCGCGACTCTAGGGGCGAACGAGCAGTACTTC. Protein sequence: CSATLGANEQYF.

The genes are TRBV28 and TRBJ1-3; possibly TRBD1 for D (6 bases). The CDR3 has 17 residues. Germline V CDR1 and CDR2: MDHEN, SYDVKM. The V end was cut by 6 bases, the J end by 1 base, with 19 bases between. The CDR3 sequence: CASSQVAGGSSGNTIYF. CDR3 nucleotides: TGTGCCAGCAGCCAGGTTGCGGGGGGCAGTTCTGGAAACACCATATATTTT.

The V gene is TRBV7-3, the J gene TRBJ2-1; D might be TRBD1 (6 bases). Trimming removed 3 bases at V and 5 bases at J, with 14 bases between. The CDR3 has 15 residues. Germline CDR1 SGHTA, CDR2 FQGTGA. CDR3 loop: CASSFMAGANNEQFF. Here the CDR3 DNA reads TGTGCCAGCAGCTTCATGGCAGGGGCAAACAATGAGCAGTTCTTC.

The chain combines TRBV4-1 with TRBJ1-1, with D tentatively TRBD1 (6 bases). CDR3 length: 17 residues. V shed 2 bases and J shed 1 base, with 17 bases lying between them. Germline V gene data show CDR1 as MGHRA and CDR2 as YSYEKL. The CDR3 is CASSQPLDRFTNTEAFF. The CDR3 bases are TGCGCCAGCAGCCAACCCTTAGACAGGTTCACGAACACTGAAGCTTTCTTT.

For this clone: The sample holds other DNA sequences that translate to the same CDR3. The chain combines TRBV5-1 with TRBJ1-1; weak D call: TRBD1 (5 bases). Looked up from germline, CDR1 is SGHRS and CDR2 is YFSETQ. With 0 bases removed from V and 0 bases from J, the gap between germline ends came to 9 bases. The CDR3 has 15 residues. CDR3: CASSLAAGMNTEAFF. The CDR3 nucleotides read TGCGCCAGCAGCTTGGCCGCAGGGATGAACACTGAAGCTTTCTTT.

This chain uses TRBV11-2 with TRBJ1-1; D gene ambiguous. Deletions cut 1 base from V and 1 base from J, with 10 bases between. CDR1 and CDR2 (germline): SGHAT, FQNNGV. The CDR3 runs to 15 residues. The CDR3 spells CASSLAHTQNTEAFF. In DNA form, the CDR3 reads TGTGCCAGCAGCTTAGCGCACACGCAGAACACTGAAGCTTTCTTT.

The J gene is TRBJ2-7, the V gene TRBV27; weak D call: TRBD2 (6 bases). This CDR3 spans 14 amino acids. In germline, CDR1 is MNHEY, CDR2 SMNVEV (reference sequence). Trimming took 2 bases from V and 4 from J, leaving 12 bases between them. This CDR3 reads CASSLIGGVYEQYF. DNA of the CDR3: TGTGCCAGCAGTTTAATAGGAGGGGTGTACGAGCAGTACTTC.

The CDR3 DNA is TGTGCCAGCAGCCCCCCTTTGAGCGGGAGCGTGGATACGCAGTATTTT. Residues: CASSPPLSGSVDTQYF. The V gene is TRBV11-1, the J gene TRBJ2-3, with TRBD2 identical over 8 bases. CDR1 and CDR2 from the germline V gene are SGHAT and FQDESV (reference sequence). J was trimmed by 6 bases and V by 5 bases; bases with no gene match: 13. This CDR3 is built from 16 residues. The variable domain in full, completed from reference TRBV11-1 and TRBJ2-3, reads EAEVAQSPRYKITEKSQAVAFWCDPISGHATLYWYRQILGQGPELLVQFQDESVVDDSQLPKDRFSAERLKGVDSTLKIQPAELGDSAMYLCASSPPLSGSVDTQYFGPGTRLTVL.

This chain connects TRBV30 to TRBJ2-7; D is perhaps TRBD2 (5 bases). V lost 4 bases, J lost 3 bases, and 10 bases lay in between. Germline CDR1 reads GTSNPN; CDR2 reads SVGIG (reference sequence). This CDR3 spans 12 amino acids. The chain's CDR3 is CAWISTNYEQYF. DNA for the CDR3: TGTGCCTGGATCTCGACTAACTACGAGCAGTACTTC. Based on the CDR3 plus reference TRBV30 and TRBJ2-7, the full variable domain is SQTIHQWPATLVQPVGSPLSLECTVEGTSNPNLYWYRQAAGRGLQLLFYSVGIGQISSEVPQNLSASRPQDRQFILSSKKLLLSDSGFYLCAWISTNYEQYFGPGTRLTVT.

The V call is TRBV2, the J call TRBJ1-1; D gene unclear. With 6 bases removed from V and 5 bases from J, the gap between germline ends came to 19 bases. This CDR3 contains 15 residues. CDR1 and CDR2 from the germline V gene are SNHLY and FYNNEI. DNA of the CDR3: TGTGCCAGCAGACCGGACCCAGGAGGAGTGACTGAAGCTTTCTTT. This encodes CASRPDPGGVTEAFF. The full variable domain, completed using reference TRBV2 and TRBJ1-1, is EPEVTQTPSHQVTQMGQEVILRCVPISNHLYFYWYRQILGQKVEFLVSFYNNEISEKSEIFDDQFSVERPDGSNFTLKIRSTKLEDSAMYFCASRPDPGGVTEAFFGQGTRLTVV.

The table lists this clone with a count of one. The genes are TRBV4-1 and TRBJ2-1; tentative D call: TRBD2 (5 bases). Trimming took off 1 base at V and 3 bases at J, with 7 bases between the two ends. Germline assignment: CDR1 MGHRA and CDR2 YSYEKL. The CDR3 is 14 amino acids. The CDR3 DNA follows: TGCGCCAGCAGCCAAGCCGGGAACTACAATGAGCAGTTCTTC. Translating it yields CASSQAGNYNEQFF.